One and the same sample provided the 32 T cell receptor beta chains below, sequenced in a study of shared clonotypes between healthy human individuals (dated by TCRdb to 2018 to 2021). Preparation of the library involved the immunoSEQ multiplex PCR assay. TCRdb carries this immuneACCESS record with in-frame sequences only. Its versions omit some clonotypes, under half of them owing to an unresolved V gene in the studies checked, with the rest unexplained. The sample table holds approximately 350,000 clones, of which about 96% were seen once. The ten largest clonotypes hold approximately 0.32% of the sample. Sequencing was carried out using memory CD8+ T cells sorted from blood. What the cell subset or site label conveys for this sample: CD45RO+ cells pooled with CCR7-negative TemRA cells. These receptors were collected from a man aged 25-40 years in good health.

This sequence joins TRBV11-2 and TRBJ2-5; the D gene is possibly TRBD2 (5 bases). Trimming took off 6 bases at V and 2 bases at J, with 10 bases between the two ends. The V gene's germline CDR1 is SGHAT and CDR2 FQNNGV. CDR3 length: 13 residues. The CDR3 spells CASSYGVQETQYF. The CDR3 nucleotides read TGTGCCAGCAGTTACGGGGTACAAGAGACCCAGTACTTC. Based on the CDR3 plus reference TRBV11-2 and TRBJ2-5, the full variable domain is EAGVAQSPRYKIIEKRQSVAFWCNPISGHATLYWYQQILGQGPKLLIQFQNNGVVDDSQLPKDRFSAERLKGVDSTLKIQPAKLEDSAVYLCASSYGVQETQYFGPGTRLLVL.

The CDR3 sequence: CAWSPLSEQFF. The CDR3 region has the DNA TGTGCCTGGAGTCCCCTCAGCGAGCAGTTCTTC. The rearrangement links TRBV30 to TRBJ2-1, with D unresolved. Germline CDR1 reads GTSNPN; CDR2 reads SVGIG (reference sequence). This CDR3 is built from 11 residues. The germline V and J ends were trimmed by 2 bases and 10 bases, with 9 bases remaining between them.

This rearrangement joins TRBV10-1 to TRBJ2-3, with no clear D. Germline assignment: CDR1 WNHNN and CDR2 SYGVQD (reference sequence). The CDR3 spans 15 residues. V shed 5 bases and J shed 1 base, with 13 bases lying between them. CDR3 DNA: TGCGCCAGCAGTCACTCTTACTCGGGCACAGATACGCAGTATTTT. Translating gives CASSHSYSGTDTQYF.

This clone has just one count. This chain uses TRBV2 with TRBJ2-1; 7 bases align to TRBD1. Per the germline V gene, CDR1 is SNHLY and CDR2 is FYNNEI. Trimming took 0 bases from V and 2 from J; bases not matched to a gene: 4. The CDR3 is 16 residues long. CDR3 in amino acids: CASSEARQGPYNEQFF. CDR3 DNA sequence: TGTGCCAGCAGTGAAGCTCGACAGGGCCCCTACAATGAGCAGTTCTTC.

To note about this clone: A read error may account for a junction end that differs from germline. This chain connects TRBV5-4 to TRBJ2-4; perhaps TRBD2 as D (5 bases). Germline V gene lookup returns CDR1 SGHNT and CDR2 YYREEE (reference sequence). CDR3 size: 12 residues. CDR3 nucleotide sequence: TGTGTCAGCAGCTCGGGCGGGCGGACTCCGTACTTC. Its translation is CVSSSGGRTPYF.

The chain combines TRBV28 with TRBJ2-7, with TRBD2 matching over 7 bases. The V segment lost 6 bases and the J segment 3 bases; nucleotides outside the gene matches: 5. The germline CDR1 and CDR2 sequences are MDHEN and SYDVKM. The CDR3 loop spans 13 amino acids. The CDR3 spells CASRGGGYYEQYF. CDR3 sequence (DNA): TGTGCCAGCAGGGGGGGAGGGTACTACGAGCAGTACTTC.

V usage is TRBV6-1 and J usage is TRBJ2-7; no reliable D call. The germline V and J ends were trimmed by 8 bases and 0 bases, with 5 bases remaining between them. Germline loops: CDR1 MNHNS, CDR2 SASEGT. The CDR3 extends over 11 amino acids. DNA for the CDR3: TGTGCCAGCGGTAGCTCCTACGAGCAGTACTTC. Amino acids: CASGSSYEQYF.

The chain is built from TRBV28 and TRBJ1-5; 10 positions match TRBD1. Germline V gene data show CDR1 as MDHEN and CDR2 as SYDVKM. CDR3 length: 14 amino acids. The V and J ends lost 3 bases and 7 bases, in that order; junction bases with no gene match: 3. The CDR3 protein is CASSLTGGAQPQHF. CDR3 coding DNA: TGTGCCAGCAGTTTGACAGGGGGCGCGCAGCCCCAGCATTTT.

This rearrangement joins TRBV7-9 to TRBJ1-5; D perhaps matches TRBD1 (5 bases). The CDR3 loop spans 14 amino acids. The ends were cut back, 5 bases at V and 0 bases at J, with 8 bases in the middle. Germline-derived CDR1 and CDR2 are SEHNR and FQNEAQ (reference sequence). DNA for the CDR3: TGTGCCAGCAGCGCCAGGGATAGCAATCAGCCCCAGCATTTT. Its protein product is CASSARDSNQPQHF.

V gene TRBV4-2 combines with J gene TRBJ2-7; 15 bases match TRBD2. Germline V gene lookup returns CDR1 LGHNA and CDR2 YNFKEQ. The V and J ends lost 0 bases and 4 bases, in that order; junction bases with no gene match: 4. This CDR3 region has 17 residues. CDR3: CASSQDRTSGRGYEQYF. The DNA for the CDR3 is TGTGCCAGCAGCCAAGATCGGACTAGCGGGAGGGGGTACGAGCAGTACTTC.

The chain has TRBV5-1 and TRBJ2-6; D is perhaps TRBD1 (6 bases). The CDR3 is 14 amino acids. Germline values: CDR1 SGHRS, CDR2 YFSETQ. Deletions cut 3 bases from V and 2 bases from J, with 6 bases between. CDR3 coding DNA: TGCGCCAGCAGCTGGACAGCTGGGGCCAACGTCCTGACTTTC. Translating gives CASSWTAGANVLTF.

The chain recombines TRBV7-2 with TRBJ2-5, with TRBD2 as a possible D gene (5 bases). Germline V gene data show CDR1 as SGHTA and CDR2 as FQGNSA. The CDR3 sequence is 12 residues long. With 3 bases removed from V and 5 bases from J, the gap between germline ends came to 7 bases. The CDR3 sequence: CASSFGVETQYF. The CDR3 coding sequence is TGTGCCAGCAGCTTCGGGGTGGAGACCCAGTACTTC.

This chain links TRBV5-1 with TRBJ2-1, with 15 bases that match TRBD2. The CDR3 totals 18 residues. Germline CDR1 SGHRS, CDR2 YFSETQ. The ends lost 4 bases at V and 5 bases at J; junction bases unmatched: 10. The CDR3 here is CASSRPGLAGGGNNEQFF. The CDR3 DNA reads TGCGCCAGCAGCAGGCCGGGACTAGCGGGAGGCGGGAACAATGAGCAGTTCTTC.

The chain uses TRBV19 and TRBJ1-1; TRBD1 agrees at 9 bases. The CDR3 is 15 amino acids. The junction had 0 bases not matched to a gene; V was cut back by 1 base and J by 0 bases. CDR1 LNHDA and CDR2 SQIVND come from the germline V gene (reference sequence). CDR3 coding DNA: TGTGCCAGTAGTATAGGGGACAGGGTGAACACTGAAGCTTTCTTT. This translates into CASSIGDRVNTEAFF.

The genes are TRBV7-8 and TRBJ2-1; 7 bases are shared with TRBD2. V shed 5 bases and J 4 bases; nucleotides not matched to a gene: 11. This CDR3 is built from 16 residues. The V gene's germline CDR1 is SGHVS and CDR2 FQNEAQ. CDR3 in DNA: TGTGCCAGCAGCCCCTCCTACTCTAGCGGATACAATGAGCAGTTCTTC. Residues: CASSPSYSSGYNEQFF.

The chain uses TRBV18 and TRBJ2-3; TRBD2 aligns across 11 bases. The germline CDR1 and CDR2 sequences are KGHSH and LQKENI. The CDR3 consists of 23 residues. V lost 1 base to trimming and J lost 0 bases; unmatched junction nucleotides: 21. The CDR3 region has the DNA TGTGCCAGCTCACCACTTCAAATGAGGAGCACTAGCGGGAGAAAAGGTAGCACAGATACGCAGTATTTT. It specifies CASSPLQMRSTSGRKGSTDTQYF. Combining the CDR3 with reference TRBV18 and TRBJ2-3 gives the whole variable domain NAGVMQNPRHLVRRRGQEARLRCSPMKGHSHVYWYRQLPEEGLKFMVYLQKENIIDESGMPKERFSAEFPKEGPSILRIQQVVRGDSAAYFCASSPLQMRSTSGRKGSTDTQYFGPGTRLTVL.

This clone was detected only a few times. The chain combines TRBV7-6 with TRBJ1-4; D is possibly TRBD1 (6 bases). Trimming removed 4 bases from V and 3 bases from J, with 12 bases in between. Per germline, CDR1 SGHVS and CDR2 FNYEAQ. The CDR3 covers 15 residues. CDR3 protein: CASSSQTGPNEKLFF. CDR3 DNA: TGTGCCAGCAGCTCCCAGACAGGCCCTAATGAAAAACTGTTTTTT.

This chain joins TRBV28 and TRBJ1-2; the D is unclear. The CDR3 sequence is 13 residues long. Per the germline V gene, CDR1 is MDHEN and CDR2 is SYDVKM. Trimming left V 0 bases short and J 2 bases short, with 4 bases between. CDR3 region: CASSLWQNYGYTF. In DNA, the CDR3 is TGTGCCAGCAGTTTATGGCAGAACTATGGCTACACCTTC.

This chain joins TRBV6-1 and TRBJ2-7; TRBD1 might be the D (6 bases). CDR1 is MNHNS and CDR2 is SASEGT in the germline V gene. Trimming took off 1 base at V and 3 bases at J, with 13 bases between the two ends. This CDR3 spans 15 amino acids. The CDR3 reads CASSEEVIRGYEQYF. The CDR3 nucleotides read TGTGCCAGCAGTGAAGAAGTTATCAGGGGCTACGAGCAGTACTTC.

V is TRBV6-5 and J is TRBJ2-1; 10 bases are a match to TRBD1. This CDR3 is 15 amino acids long. J lost 5 bases, V lost 2 bases, and 3 bases had no gene match. From germline, CDR1 is MNHEY and CDR2 SVGAGI. The CDR3 DNA sequence: TGTGCCAGCAGTTACGGGACAGGGGCGGACAATGAGCAGTTCTTC. Its protein is CASSYGTGADNEQFF.

As concerns this clone: At one of its ends the junction is not consistent with the germline gene, which may arise from a read error. V and J are TRBV7-9 and TRBJ2-5; the match to TRBD2 covers 9 bases. CDR3 length equals 14 residues. The V gene's germline CDR1 is SEHNR and CDR2 FQNEAQ (reference sequence). Written as DNA, the CDR3 is TGTGCCAGCAGCTTGGAGGCTAGCGGGATCGGGTTCCACTTC. Translation: CASSLEASGIGFHF.

The gene calls are TRBV7-2 and TRBJ2-7; TRBD1 matches 7 bases. Germline-derived CDR1 and CDR2 are SGHTA and FQGNSA. The V segment lost 5 bases and the J segment 2 bases; nucleotides outside the gene matches: 6. The CDR3 is 14 residues long. CDR3 nucleotide sequence: TGTGCCAGCAGCCGAGGAGGACAGGCCTACGAGCAGTACTTC. Translated, it gives CASSRGGQAYEQYF.

The V call is TRBV5-5, the J call TRBJ2-2; D unclear. The CDR3 sequence is 14 residues long. Per germline, CDR1 SGHKS and CDR2 YYEKEE (reference sequence). Deletions cut 0 bases from V and 7 bases from J, with 10 bases between. In DNA form, the CDR3 reads TGTGCCAGCAGCTTGGCACAGAGTTTCGGGGAGCTGTTTTTT. This codes for CASSLAQSFGELFF.

Details on this clone: Other DNA sequences from this sample encode an identical CDR3 as well. The chain uses TRBV28 and TRBJ2-7; D unresolved. Trimming took off 4 bases at V and 0 bases at J, with 4 bases between the two ends. The CDR3 has 12 residues. Germline V gene lookup returns CDR1 MDHEN and CDR2 SYDVKM. CDR3 residues: CASSSSSYEQYF. CDR3 DNA sequence: TGTGCCAGCAGTTCGAGCTCCTACGAGCAGTACTTC.

The CDR3 DNA is TGTGCCGCAGCCGACCCAAGGTCTTCCTCGGATCAGCCCCAGCATTTT. Its protein product is CAAADPRSSSDQPQHF. The rearrangement links TRBV9 to TRBJ1-5, with D unclear. This CDR3 has 16 amino acids. CDR1 and CDR2 from the germline V gene are SGDLS and YYNGEE. V lost 10 bases and J 5 bases, leaving 25 bases between the germline ends.

The V call is TRBV4-2, the J call TRBJ1-1; TRBD1 matches at 9 bases. Germline V CDR1 and CDR2: LGHNA, YNFKEQ. The CDR3 runs 15 residues. The J segment lost 0 bases and the V segment lost 6 bases, leaving 5 bases of the junction unmatched. The CDR3 reads CASRTGGGMNTEAFF. CDR3 nucleotides: TGTGCCAGCAGAACAGGGGGCGGAATGAACACTGAAGCTTTCTTT.

The chain has TRBV28 and TRBJ2-7, with 10 bases fitting TRBD2. From germline, CDR1 is MDHEN and CDR2 SYDVKM. This CDR3 spans 14 amino acids. V was pared by 7 bases and J by 0 bases, with 3 bases of the junction left unmatched. The CDR3: CASISSGSSYEQYF. CDR3 DNA: TGTGCCAGCATTTCTAGCGGGAGCTCCTACGAGCAGTACTTC.

On this clone: This specimen includes other DNA sequences encoding the same CDR3. The rearrangement uses TRBV5-1 and TRBJ1-1; D may be TRBD1 (5 bases). Germline CDR1 is SGHRS and CDR2 is YFSETQ. The V gene lost 2 bases and the J gene lost 1 base, with 6 bases spanning the gap. The CDR3 spans 13 residues. CDR3 loop: CASSFTGNTEAFF. In DNA, the CDR3 is TGCGCCAGCAGCTTTACAGGGAACACTGAAGCTTTCTTT.

This chain joins TRBV7-8 and TRBJ2-2, with D perhaps matching TRBD1 (5 bases). The CDR3 has 17 amino acids. V was trimmed by 5 bases and J by 2 bases, leaving 18 bases between them. The germline V gene encodes CDR1 SGHVS and CDR2 FQNEAQ. In DNA, the CDR3 is TGTGCCAGCAGCCCATCTTCCGGCAGGGTAAACACCGGGGAGCTGTTTTTT. Its protein product is CASSPSSGRVNTGELFF.

The chain employs TRBV5-1 and TRBJ2-7, with 12 bases matching TRBD2. Trimming cost V 4 bases and J 2 bases; bases outside gene matches: 13. The CDR3 totals 18 residues. Looked up from germline, CDR1 is SGHRS and CDR2 is YFSETQ. The CDR3 is CASSPGLAGNSRPYEQYF. CDR3 coding DNA: TGCGCCAGCAGCCCTGGACTAGCGGGGAATTCCCGCCCCTACGAGCAGTACTTC.

The chain has TRBV6-6 and TRBJ2-7; 7 bases match TRBD2. Germline trimming cut 2 bases from V and 2 bases from J; bases unmatched to any gene: 9. The CDR3 totals 16 residues. Germline values: CDR1 MNHNY, CDR2 SVGAGI (reference sequence). The CDR3 DNA follows: TGTGCCAGCAGTTACGGGGGACTACCGCTCCCCTACGAGCAGTACTTC. This encodes CASSYGGLPLPYEQYF.

The rearrangement uses TRBV9 and TRBJ2-2; D tentatively fits TRBD1 or TRBD2 (5 bases each). CDR1 and CDR2 (germline): SGDLS, YYNGEE. CDR3 length equals 16 residues. V lost 4 bases and J lost 4, with 17 bases in between. In DNA form, the CDR3 reads TGTGCCAGCAGCCCCGGACCACACGGGGCCACCGGGGAGCTGTTTTTT. It specifies CASSPGPHGATGELFF.